This T cell receptor (beta chain) came from a study of T cells after yellow fever vaccination. This clonotype was detected a few times. Its specificity is not known. Production of TCR cDNA was by 5'RACE template switching, which also added a universal primer site and UMIs. TCRdb fed the 5' RACE reads into MiXCR, producing one record per CDR3 protein. The sample holds about 580,000 distinct CDR3 sequences, about 17% seen once. The germline V gene has CDR1 SGHTA and CDR2 FQGNSA. The CDR3 spans 15 residues. The junction had 5 bases not matched to a gene; V was cut back by 5 bases and J by 4 bases. General study findings and limits: Most primary-vaccination clones reappeared after the booster (about 97% CD4, roughly 88% CD8). Contamination of FACS-sorted repertoires by abundant clonotypes from the bulk population could occur. The CD4 compartment and the CD8 compartment contained a small share of clonotypes in common.

The chain has TRBV7-2 and TRBJ2-7; 13 nucleotides align to TRBD2. The TCR originated in a man younger than 30 who received the YFV17D yellow fever vaccine. The source material was PBMCs, sampled about 5 days after the first yellow fever vaccination. The CDR3 is CASSLRLAGGYEQYV. The CDR3 DNA sequence: TGTGCCAGCAGCCTAAGACTAGCGGGGGGTTACGAGCAGTACGTC.